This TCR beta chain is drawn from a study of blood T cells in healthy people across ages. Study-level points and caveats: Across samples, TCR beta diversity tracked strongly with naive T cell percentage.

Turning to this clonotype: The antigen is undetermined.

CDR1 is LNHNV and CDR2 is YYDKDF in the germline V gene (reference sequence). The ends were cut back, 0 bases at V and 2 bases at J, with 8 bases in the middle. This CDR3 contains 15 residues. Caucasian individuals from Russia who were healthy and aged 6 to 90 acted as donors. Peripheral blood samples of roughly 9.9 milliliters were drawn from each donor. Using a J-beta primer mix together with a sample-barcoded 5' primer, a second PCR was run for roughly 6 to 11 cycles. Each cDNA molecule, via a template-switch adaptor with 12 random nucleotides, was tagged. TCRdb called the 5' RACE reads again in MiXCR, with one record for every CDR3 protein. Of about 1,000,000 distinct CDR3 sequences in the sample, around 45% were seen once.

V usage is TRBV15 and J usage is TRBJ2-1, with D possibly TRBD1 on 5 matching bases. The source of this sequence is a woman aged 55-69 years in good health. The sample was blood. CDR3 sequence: CATSREAGTYNEQFF. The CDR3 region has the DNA TGTGCCACCAGCAGAGAAGCAGGGACCTACAATGAGCAGTTCTTC.